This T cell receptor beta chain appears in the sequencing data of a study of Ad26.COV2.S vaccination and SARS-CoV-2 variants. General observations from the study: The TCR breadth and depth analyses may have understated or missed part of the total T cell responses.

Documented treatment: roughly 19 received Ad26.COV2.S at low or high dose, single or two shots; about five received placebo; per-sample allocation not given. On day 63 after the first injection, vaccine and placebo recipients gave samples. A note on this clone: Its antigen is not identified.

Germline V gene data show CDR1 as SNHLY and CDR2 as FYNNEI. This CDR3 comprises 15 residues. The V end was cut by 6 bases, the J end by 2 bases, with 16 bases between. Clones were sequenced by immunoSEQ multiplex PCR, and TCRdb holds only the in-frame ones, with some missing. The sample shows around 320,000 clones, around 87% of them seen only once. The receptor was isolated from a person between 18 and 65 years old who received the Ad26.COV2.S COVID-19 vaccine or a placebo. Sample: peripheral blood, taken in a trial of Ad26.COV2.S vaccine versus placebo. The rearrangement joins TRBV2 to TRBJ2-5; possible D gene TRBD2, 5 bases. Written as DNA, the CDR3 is TGTGCCAGCAGCGCTACTAGGATGGCTCAAGAGACCCAGTACTTC. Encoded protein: CASSATRMAQETQYF.